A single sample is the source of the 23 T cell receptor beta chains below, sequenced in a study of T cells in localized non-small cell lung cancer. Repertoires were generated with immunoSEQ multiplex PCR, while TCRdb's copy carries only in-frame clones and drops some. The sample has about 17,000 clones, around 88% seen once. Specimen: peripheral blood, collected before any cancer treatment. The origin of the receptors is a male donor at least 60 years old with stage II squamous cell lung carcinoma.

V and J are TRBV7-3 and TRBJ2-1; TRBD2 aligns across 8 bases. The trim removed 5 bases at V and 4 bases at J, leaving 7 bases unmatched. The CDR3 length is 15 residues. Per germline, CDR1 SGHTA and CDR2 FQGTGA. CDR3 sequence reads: CASSPGGGEYNEQFF. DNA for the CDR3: TGTGCCAGCAGCCCCGGGGGGGGAGAATACAATGAGCAGTTCTTC.

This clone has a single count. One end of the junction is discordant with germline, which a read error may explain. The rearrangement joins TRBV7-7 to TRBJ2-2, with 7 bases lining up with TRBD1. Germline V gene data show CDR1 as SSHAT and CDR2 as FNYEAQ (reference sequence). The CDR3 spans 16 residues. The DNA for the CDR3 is TGTGCTAGCAGCCCGAGGGGAAGGGGGCGAACCGGGGAGCTGTTTTTT. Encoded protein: CASSPRGRGRTGELFF.

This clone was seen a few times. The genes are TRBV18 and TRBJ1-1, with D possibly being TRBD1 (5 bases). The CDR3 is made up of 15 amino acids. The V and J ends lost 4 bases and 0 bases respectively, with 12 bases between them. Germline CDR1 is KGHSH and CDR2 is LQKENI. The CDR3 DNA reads TGTGCCAGCTCACAAACGGGACGCATGAACACTGAAGCTTTCTTT. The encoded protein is CASSQTGRMNTEAFF.

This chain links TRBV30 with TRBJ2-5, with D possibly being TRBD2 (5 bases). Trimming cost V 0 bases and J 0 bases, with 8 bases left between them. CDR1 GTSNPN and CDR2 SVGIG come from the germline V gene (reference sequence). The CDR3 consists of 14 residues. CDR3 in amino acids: CAWSVGSYQETQYF. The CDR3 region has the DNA TGTGCCTGGAGTGTTGGGAGTTACCAAGAGACCCAGTACTTC.

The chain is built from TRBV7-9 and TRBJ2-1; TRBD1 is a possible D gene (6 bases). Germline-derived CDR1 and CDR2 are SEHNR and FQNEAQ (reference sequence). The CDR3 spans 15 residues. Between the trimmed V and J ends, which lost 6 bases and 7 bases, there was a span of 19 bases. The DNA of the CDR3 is TGTGCCAGCAGTATCGGCCGGGACATCAGGAATGAGCAGTTCTTC. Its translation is CASSIGRDIRNEQFF. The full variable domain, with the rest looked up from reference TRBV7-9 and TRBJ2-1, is DTGVSQNPRHKITKRGQNVTFRCDPISEHNRLYWYRQTLGQGPEFLTYFQNEAQLEKSRLLSDRFSAERPKGSFSTLEIQRTEQGDSAMYLCASSIGRDIRNEQFFGPGTRLTVL.

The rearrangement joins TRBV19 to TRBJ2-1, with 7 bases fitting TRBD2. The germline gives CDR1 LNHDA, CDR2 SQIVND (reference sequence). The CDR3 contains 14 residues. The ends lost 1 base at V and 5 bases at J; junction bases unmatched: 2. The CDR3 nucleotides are TGTGCCAGTAGTATAGCGGCGGGGGACAATGAGCAGTTCTTC. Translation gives CASSIAAGDNEQFF.

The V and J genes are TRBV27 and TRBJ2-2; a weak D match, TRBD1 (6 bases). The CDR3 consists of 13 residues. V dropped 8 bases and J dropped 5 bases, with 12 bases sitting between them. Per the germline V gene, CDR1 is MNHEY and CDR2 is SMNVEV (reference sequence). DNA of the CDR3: TGTGCCAGCGATGCCACAGGGACCGGGGAGCTGTTTTTT. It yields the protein CASDATGTGELFF.

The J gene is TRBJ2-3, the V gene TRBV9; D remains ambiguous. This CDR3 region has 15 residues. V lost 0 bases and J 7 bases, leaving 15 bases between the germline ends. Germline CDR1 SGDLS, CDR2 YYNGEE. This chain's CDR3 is CASSVATSPSNTQYF. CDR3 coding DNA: TGTGCCAGCAGCGTAGCTACGAGTCCCTCGAATACGCAGTATTTT.

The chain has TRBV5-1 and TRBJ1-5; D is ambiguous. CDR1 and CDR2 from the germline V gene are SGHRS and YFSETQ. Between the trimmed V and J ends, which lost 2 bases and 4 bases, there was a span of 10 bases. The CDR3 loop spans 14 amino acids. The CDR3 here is CASSFGNPNQPQHF. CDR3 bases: TGCGCCAGCAGCTTCGGAAATCCAAATCAGCCCCAGCATTTT.

The CDR3 DNA reads as TGTGCCAGCAGTTTAACCCAGTTGCGGGGGGCGCGTGGCTACACCTTC. Translating gives CASSLTQLRGARGYTF. This chain connects TRBV27 to TRBJ1-2; perhaps TRBD1 as D (6 bases). This CDR3 region has 16 residues. Germline V lookup: CDR1 MNHEY, CDR2 SMNVEV (reference sequence). Trimming took off 2 bases at V and 7 bases at J, with 20 bases between the two ends.

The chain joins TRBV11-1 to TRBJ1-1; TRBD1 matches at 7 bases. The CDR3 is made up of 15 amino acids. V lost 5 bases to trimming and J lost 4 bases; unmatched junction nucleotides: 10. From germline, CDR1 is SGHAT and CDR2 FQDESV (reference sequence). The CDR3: CASSPGGAGGTEAFF. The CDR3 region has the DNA TGTGCCAGCAGCCCAGGGGGGGCCGGCGGCACTGAAGCTTTCTTT.

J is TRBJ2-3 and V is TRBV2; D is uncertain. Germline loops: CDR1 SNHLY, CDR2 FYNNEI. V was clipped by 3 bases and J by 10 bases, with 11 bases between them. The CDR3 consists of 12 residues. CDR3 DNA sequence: TGTGCCAGCAGTGATTTTCGCCCCGCGCAGTATTTT. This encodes CASSDFRPAQYF.

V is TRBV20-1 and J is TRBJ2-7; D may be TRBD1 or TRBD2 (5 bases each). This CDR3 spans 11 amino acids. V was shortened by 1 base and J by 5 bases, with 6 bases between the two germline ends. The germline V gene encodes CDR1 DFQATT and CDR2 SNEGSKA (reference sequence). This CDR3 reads CSARGDHEQYF. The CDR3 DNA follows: TGCAGTGCTAGAGGGGACCACGAGCAGTACTTC.

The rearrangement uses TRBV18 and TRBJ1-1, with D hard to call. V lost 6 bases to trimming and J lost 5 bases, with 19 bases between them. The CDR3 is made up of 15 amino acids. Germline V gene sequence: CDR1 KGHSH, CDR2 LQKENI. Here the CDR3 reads CASSPSRAPGTEAFF. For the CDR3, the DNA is TGTGCCAGCTCGCCCAGTAGGGCCCCGGGTACTGAAGCTTTCTTT.

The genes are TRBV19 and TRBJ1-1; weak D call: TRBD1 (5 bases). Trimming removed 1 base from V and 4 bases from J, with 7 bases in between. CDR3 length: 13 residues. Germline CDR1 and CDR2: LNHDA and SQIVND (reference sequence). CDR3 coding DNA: TGTGCCAGTAGTATAGGTAGGGGCACTGAAGCTTTCTTT. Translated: CASSIGRGTEAFF.

This chain's CDR3 is CASSLTGTNNQPQHF. CDR3 DNA sequence: TGTGCCAGCTCGCTCACCGGGACAAATAATCAGCCCCAGCATTTT. This rearrangement joins TRBV18 to TRBJ1-5, with a weak D call TRBD1 (6 bases). V lost 6 bases to trimming and J lost 4 bases, with 16 bases between them. CDR1 KGHSH and CDR2 LQKENI come from the germline V gene. The CDR3 loop spans 15 amino acids.

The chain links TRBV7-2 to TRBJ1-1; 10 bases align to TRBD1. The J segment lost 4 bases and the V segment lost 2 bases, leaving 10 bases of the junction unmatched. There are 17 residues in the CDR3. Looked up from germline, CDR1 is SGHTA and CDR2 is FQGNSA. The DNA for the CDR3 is TGTGCCAGCAGCTTAAGACGGGGGACAGGGGCGAGCACTGAAGCTTTCTTT. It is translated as CASSLRRGTGASTEAFF.

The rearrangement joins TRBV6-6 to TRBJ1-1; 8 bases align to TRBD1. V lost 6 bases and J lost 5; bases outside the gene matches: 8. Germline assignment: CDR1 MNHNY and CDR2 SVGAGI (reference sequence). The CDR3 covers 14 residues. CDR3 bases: TGTGCCAGCAGCCGAGAACAGGGGGTGACTGAAGCTTTCTTT. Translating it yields CASSREQGVTEAFF.

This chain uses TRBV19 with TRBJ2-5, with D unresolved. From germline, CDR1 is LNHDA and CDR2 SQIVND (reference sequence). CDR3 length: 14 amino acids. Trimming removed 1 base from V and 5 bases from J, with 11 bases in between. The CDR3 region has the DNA TGTGCCAGTAGTATAGGGCCGCTCGTGGAGACCCAGTACTTC. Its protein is CASSIGPLVETQYF. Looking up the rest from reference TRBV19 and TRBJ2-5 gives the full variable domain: DGGITQSPKYLFRKEGQNVTLSCEQNLNHDAMYWYRQDPGQGLRLIYYSQIVNDFQKGDIAEGYSVSREKKESFPLTVTSAQKNPTAFYLCASSIGPLVETQYFGPGTRLLVL.

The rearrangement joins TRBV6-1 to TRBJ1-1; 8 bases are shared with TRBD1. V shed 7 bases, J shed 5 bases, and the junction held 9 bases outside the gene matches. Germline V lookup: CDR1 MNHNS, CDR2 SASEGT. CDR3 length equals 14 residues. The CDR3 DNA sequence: TGTGCCAGCATCAAAACAGGGGGAGAGACTGAAGCTTTCTTT. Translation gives CASIKTGGETEAFF.

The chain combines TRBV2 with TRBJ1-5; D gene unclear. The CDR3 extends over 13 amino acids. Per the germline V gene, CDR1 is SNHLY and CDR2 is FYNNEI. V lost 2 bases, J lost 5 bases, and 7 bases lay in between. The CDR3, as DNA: TGTGCCAGCAGTGAAAGTGGGTATCAGCCCCAGCATTTT. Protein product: CASSESGYQPQHF.

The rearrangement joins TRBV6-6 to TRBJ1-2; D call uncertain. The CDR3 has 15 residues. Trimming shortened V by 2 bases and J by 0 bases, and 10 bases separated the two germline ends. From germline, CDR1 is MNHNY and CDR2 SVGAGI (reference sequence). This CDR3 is CASSYQADSNYGYTF. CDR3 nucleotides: TGTGCCAGCAGTTACCAGGCAGATTCTAACTATGGCTACACCTTC.

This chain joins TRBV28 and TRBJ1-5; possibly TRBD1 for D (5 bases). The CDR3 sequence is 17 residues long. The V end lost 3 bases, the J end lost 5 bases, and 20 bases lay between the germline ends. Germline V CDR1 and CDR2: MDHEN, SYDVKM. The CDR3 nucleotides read TGTGCCAGCAGTTTTAGACAACCGGGGCTTGGTGATCAGCCCCAGCATTTT. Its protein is CASSFRQPGLGDQPQHF.